The rows below give T cell receptor beta chains drawn from one sample of a study of cytomegalovirus exposure and HLA in healthy donors. Repertoires were generated with immunoSEQ multiplex PCR, while TCRdb's copy carries only in-frame clones and drops some. The profile shows 130,000 to 150,000 clones, 70% to 80% of them singletons. The sample was PBMCs. These receptors came from a male donor in good health and CMV-seronegative. Both conserved end residues are part of each CDR3. D genes are given only for firm matches. Clone size appears in some rows only: once, few, many, or a class for an expanded clone.

d_call j_call clone_size v_call cdr3_aa cdr3_nt
TRBD1 TRBJ2-7 - TRBV7-9 CASSSTRGSWYEQYF TGTGCCAGCAGCAGCACCAGGGGGTCTTGGTACGAGCAGTACTTC
- TRBJ1-5 - TRBV6-5 CASSYSVRNQPQHF TGTGCCAGCAGTTACTCGGTGAGAAATCAGCCCCAGCATTTT
- TRBJ1-5 - TRBV30 CAWSLGRGRQPQHF TGTGCCTGGAGTTTAGGACGCGGGAGGCAGCCCCAGCATTTT
- TRBJ1-2 - TRBV5-5 CASSSDTYGGYTF TGTGCCAGCAGCTCCGACACCTACGGTGGCTACACCTTC
TRBD1 TRBJ2-7 - TRBV30 CAWSRFNRGLHEQYF TGTGCCTGGAGTAGATTTAACAGGGGGCTCCACGAGCAGTACTTC
TRBD2 TRBJ2-3 - TRBV30 CAWIGGLAGLDTQYF TGTGCCTGGATTGGGGGGCTAGCGGGGTTGGATACGCAGTATTTT
- TRBJ2-6 - TRBV2 CASKESSGANVLTF TGTGCCAGCAAGGAGTCCTCTGGGGCCAACGTCCTGACTTTC
- TRBJ2-7 - TRBV7-8 CASSLRESSYEQYF TGTGCCAGCAGCCTGAGGGAGAGCTCCTACGAGCAGTACTTC
- TRBJ1-2 - TRBV5-6 CASSPRGNYGYTF TGTGCCAGCAGCCCCCGGGGAAACTATGGCTACACCTTC
TRBD2 TRBJ2-2 - TRBV5-4 CASSLGSRGTGGELFF TGTGCCAGCAGCTTGGGTTCGCGGGGGACCGGCGGGGAGCTGTTTTTT
TRBD2 TRBJ2-2 - TRBV4-2 CASSQEDSGGTTGELFF TGTGCCAGCAGCCAAGAAGACTCCGGGGGGACCACCGGGGAGCTGTTTTTT
- TRBJ1-3 - TRBV20-1 CSGATGNTIYF TGCAGTGGGGCAACTGGAAACACCATATATTTT
TRBD1 TRBJ1-1 - TRBV7-9 CSSSPLWTGLRRTEAFF TGTTCCAGCAGCCCCCTATGGACAGGGTTGAGACGGACTGAAGCTTTCTTT
TRBD2 TRBJ2-1 once TRBV28 CASSGGVYNEQFF TGTGCCAGCAGCGGGGGGGTCTACAATGAGCAGTTCTTC
TRBD2 TRBJ2-5 few TRBV18 CASSLKGTRGTQYF TGTGCCAGCTCACTGAAGGGGACTAGAGGGACCCAGTACTTC
TRBD1 TRBJ2-1 - TRBV18 CASSSDRVSSYNEQFF TGTGCCAGCTCATCTGACAGGGTAAGCTCCTACAATGAGCAGTTCTTC
- TRBJ1-2 - TRBV7-2 CASSLGDGYTF TGTGCCAGCAGCTTGGGAGATGGCTACACCTTC
- TRBJ2-2 - TRBV5-1 CASSLSKNTGELFF TGCGCCAGCAGCTTGTCAAAAAACACCGGGGAGCTGTTTTTT
TRBD1 TRBJ1-2 - TRBV5-4 CASTSGQHNYGYTF TGTGCCAGCACCTCGGGACAGCATAACTATGGCTACACCTTC
TRBD2 TRBJ2-3 - TRBV27 CASSLVIGGTGTQYF TGTGCCAGCAGTTTAGTAATCGGGGGGACGGGTACGCAGTATTTT
TRBD1 TRBJ1-2 - TRBV7-2 CASGLGTDGYTF TGTGCCAGCGGACTGGGGACAGATGGCTACACCTTC
- TRBJ1-4 few TRBV7-9 CSSSPPPWRLHLNEKLFF TGTTCCAGCAGCCCCCCGCCCTGGAGACTCCACCTAAATGAAAAACTGTTTTTT
TRBD1 TRBJ2-5 - TRBV28 CASSPPWTGGLETQYF TGTGCCAGCAGCCCCCCATGGACAGGGGGCTTAGAGACCCAGTACTTC
- TRBJ2-7 - TRBV5-6 CASSFQGNEQYF TGTGCCAGCAGCTTTCAGGGCAACGAGCAGTACTTC
- TRBJ1-2 - TRBV11-2 CASSLVPGHGYGYTF TGTGCCAGCAGCTTAGTTCCAGGGCATGGCTATGGCTACACCTTC
- TRBJ1-2 - TRBV29-1 CSAPGDTNYGYTF TGCAGCGCCCCAGGGGACACTAACTATGGCTACACCTTC